The 30 T cell receptor beta chains below were found in one sample sequenced in a study of regulatory T cells in long-lasting Graves disease. Specified time point: newly diagnosed GD, antithyroid drugs for less than 3 months. Extracted PBMC RNA gave rise to the TCR library. Both iRepertoire HTBI primers and Arm-PCR of CDR3 regions were used to build the TCR beta libraries. TCRdb fed the multiplex PCR reads into MiXCR, producing one record per CDR3 protein. The table has around 470,000 distinct CDR3 sequences, about 15% seen once. This sample was also put to use in a study of T cells in Graves' hyperthyroidism and ophthalmopathy.

The sequencing used peripheral blood mononuclear cells (PBMCs), collected at new diagnosis, from a patient treated with antithyroid drugs. The origin of the receptors is a woman aged 45-65 years with Graves disease.

The genes are TRBV7-3 and TRBJ2-1, with 11 bases lining up with TRBD1. After removal of 5 bases from V and 6 bases from J, the junction contained 3 bases not matched to a gene. The CDR3 is 14 residues long. CDR1 and CDR2 from the germline V gene are SGHTA and FQGTGA. The CDR3, as DNA: TGTGCCAGCAGCCGGGACAGGGGGGTCAATGAGCAGTTCTTC. The encoded protein is CASSRDRGVNEQFF. Supplemented by reference TRBV7-3 and TRBJ2-1, the full variable domain reads GAGVSQTPSNKVTEKGKYVELRCDPISGHTALYWYRQSLGQGPEFLIYFQGTGAADDSGLPNDRFFAVRPEGSVSTLKIQRTERGDSAVYLCASSRDRGVNEQFFGPGTRLTVL.

Many counts were recorded for this clonotype. The gene calls are TRBV12-3 or TRBV12-4 and TRBJ1-1; the D gene is possibly TRBD1 (5 bases). Trimming left V 7 bases short and J 6 bases short, with 15 bases between. This CDR3 spans 13 amino acids. CDR3 coding DNA: TGTGCCAGCACCCCCAGGGTGACCGCTGAAGCTTTCTTT. It translates to CASTPRVTAEAFF.

The genes are TRBV5-5 and TRBJ2-7; 7 positions match TRBD1. The germline gives CDR1 SGHKS, CDR2 YYEKEE (reference sequence). Trimming took 0 bases from V and 5 from J; bases not matched to a gene: 2. This CDR3 has 13 amino acids. The CDR3 reads CASSLEGADEQYF. In DNA, the CDR3 is TGTGCCAGCAGCTTGGAGGGGGCGGACGAGCAGTACTTC.

This clonotype came up many times. The chain uses TRBV12-3 or TRBV12-4 and TRBJ1-1, with D possibly matching TRBD1 (6 bases). The CDR3 contains 17 residues. Trimming left V 6 bases short and J 1 base short, with 21 bases between. CDR3 sequence (DNA): TGTGCCAGCAGCTTTGCCGGAGCTCAGGGGAAGAACACTGAAGCTTTCTTT. Protein product: CASSFAGAQGKNTEAFF.

This clonotype has at least ten counts. The chain has TRBV3-1 and TRBJ2-5; 11 bases map to TRBD2. CDR1 LGHDT and CDR2 YNNKEL come from the germline V gene (reference sequence). J lost 5 bases, V lost 0 bases, and 11 bases had no gene match. This CDR3 is 18 amino acids long. CDR3 sequence reads: CASSQDAITSGSRETQYF. The CDR3 DNA is TGTGCCAGCAGCCAAGATGCGATCACTAGCGGGAGCCGGGAGACCCAGTACTTC.

The chain employs TRBV3-1 and TRBJ2-7; no reliable D call. The CDR3 spans 14 residues. The germline gives CDR1 LGHDT, CDR2 YNNKEL (reference sequence). V dropped 2 bases and J dropped 2 bases, with 10 bases sitting between them. CDR3 protein: CASSQTARPYEQYF. CDR3 nucleotides: TGTGCCAGCAGCCAAACAGCGCGACCCTACGAGCAGTACTTC.

This clonotype has a count of ten or more. V gene TRBV7-9 combines with J gene TRBJ2-7; D is unclear. CDR1 is SEHNR, CDR2 FQNEAQ, per germline (reference sequence). The CDR3 runs to 10 residues. Trimming removed 5 bases at V and 5 bases at J, with 4 bases between. CDR3 nucleotide sequence: TGTGCCAGCAGCCGGCACGAGCAGTACTTC. Residues: CASSRHEQYF.

A word on this clonotype: A much bigger clone sits one base away, suggesting this may be a read error. The chain has TRBV7-9 and TRBJ2-7; 14 bases map to TRBD2. The CDR3 runs 16 residues. CDR1 and CDR2 (germline): SEHNR, FQNEAQ (reference sequence). The CDR3 region has the DNA TGTGTCAGCAGCTTGGGACTAGCGGGAGTTGGGGACGAGCAGTACTTC. Protein sequence: CVSSLGLAGVGDEQYF.

In this sample, this clonotype turned up many times. The rearrangement links TRBV3-1 to TRBJ2-5, with D unclear. Germline V gene lookup returns CDR1 LGHDT and CDR2 YNNKEL (reference sequence). The CDR3 is 16 residues long. Trimming took 3 bases from V and 4 from J, leaving 18 bases between them. Here the CDR3 reads CASSQQPGPEGETQYF. The DNA for the CDR3 is TGTGCCAGCAGCCAGCAGCCGGGCCCCGAAGGAGAGACCCAGTACTTC.

A few counts support this clonotype. The gene calls are TRBV3-1 and TRBJ2-1; 7 bases line up with TRBD2. From germline, CDR1 is LGHDT and CDR2 YNNKEL (reference sequence). The CDR3 sequence is 16 residues long. J gave up 7 bases and V 5 bases, and 14 bases lay outside the gene matches. Here the CDR3 DNA reads TGTGCCAGCAGCTCCCAGAGCGGGATTAGGGGTAATGAGCAGTTCTTC. Translating it yields CASSSQSGIRGNEQFF.

This clonotype came up many times. V usage is TRBV6-1 and J usage is TRBJ2-1; D is unclear. CDR1 is MNHNS, CDR2 SASEGT, per germline. This CDR3 has 18 amino acids. The ends were cut back, 7 bases at V and 11 bases at J, with 33 bases in the middle. The CDR3 sequence: CASILNDRRFRAPKKQFF. The CDR3 coding sequence is TGTGCCAGCATCCTGAATGACCGCCGATTTAGGGCCCCCAAGAAGCAGTTCTTC.

In its sample, this clonotype was seen a few times. V usage is TRBV6-1 and J usage is TRBJ2-1; no clear D. Germline CDR1 MNHNS, CDR2 SASEGT. V was trimmed by 8 bases and J by 6 bases, leaving 14 bases between them. This CDR3 region has 13 residues. The CDR3 coding sequence is TGTGCCAGCGGGTGGTCAGGCACCAATGAGCAGTTCTTC. It specifies CASGWSGTNEQFF.

V gene TRBV27 combines with J gene TRBJ1-3; D call uncertain. V was shortened by 6 bases and J by 2 bases, with 11 bases between the two germline ends. Per germline, CDR1 MNHEY and CDR2 SMNVEV (reference sequence). The CDR3 totals 14 residues. In DNA, the CDR3 is TGTGCCAGCAGAAGCAGCCGCACTGGAAACACCATATATTTT. Its translation is CASRSSRTGNTIYF.

This clonotype has at least ten counts. The chain couples TRBV5-8 to TRBJ2-1, with D perhaps TRBD1 or TRBD2 (5 bases each). Germline-derived CDR1 and CDR2 are SGHTS and YDEGEE. Trimming took off 5 bases at V and 3 bases at J, with 12 bases between the two ends. This CDR3 has 14 residues. CDR3: CASRAGSGYNEQFF. CDR3 DNA sequence: TGTGCCAGCAGGGCAGGGAGCGGCTACAATGAGCAGTTCTTC.

As concerns this clonotype: It may be a read error: a sequence one base away is much more abundant. The CDR3 does not close with the conserved phenylalanine or tryptophan, likely indicating a read error. The chain carries TRBV20-1 and TRBJ2-2; 10 bases are shared with TRBD1. The CDR3 has 16 residues. V lost 6 bases to trimming and J lost 1 base; unmatched junction nucleotides: 8. Germline V gives CDR1 DFQATT, CDR2 SNEGSKA (reference sequence). The CDR3 DNA reads TGCAGTGCGAGAAAGACAGGGGGCAAGAACACCGGGGAGCTGTTTCTT. Residues: CSARKTGGKNTGELFL.

This clonotype occurred many times. V usage is TRBV6-5 and J usage is TRBJ2-7; possible D gene TRBD2, 6 bases. The CDR3 sequence is 15 residues long. Between the trimmed V and J ends, which lost 4 bases and 0 bases, there was a span of 13 bases. CDR1 is MNHEY, CDR2 SVGAGI, per germline. The CDR3 reads CASSWGGTSSYEQYF. The DNA for the CDR3 is TGTGCCAGCAGTTGGGGCGGGACCTCCTCCTACGAGCAGTACTTC.

This chain uses TRBV19 with TRBJ2-2, with 10 bases fitting TRBD1. Trimming at V came to 3 bases and at J to 6 bases, leaving 7 bases not matched to a gene. The CDR3 spans 16 residues. Germline V gene lookup returns CDR1 LNHDA and CDR2 SQIVND (reference sequence). The chain's CDR3 is CASSITGTGDSGELFF. Written as DNA, the CDR3 is TGTGCCAGTAGTATTACCGGGACAGGGGATTCCGGGGAGCTGTTTTTT.

At least ten counts were recorded for this clonotype. The chain joins TRBV11-1 to TRBJ2-7; perhaps TRBD1 as D (5 bases). Trimming stripped 5 bases from V and 4 bases from J, with 18 bases between. Germline V gene lookup returns CDR1 SGHAT and CDR2 FQDESV (reference sequence). The length of the CDR3 is 15 residues. The CDR3 DNA is TGTGCCAGCAGCCCAAACCCAGGGTTAGGATACGAGCAGTACTTC. Its protein product is CASSPNPGLGYEQYF.

The gene calls are TRBV19 and TRBJ2-1, with D perhaps matching TRBD1 or TRBD2 (5 bases each). The CDR3 runs to 16 residues. The germline V and J ends were trimmed by 4 bases and 0 bases, with 13 bases remaining between them. From germline, CDR1 is LNHDA and CDR2 SQIVND (reference sequence). CDR3 amino acids: CASSSSWDLSYNEQFF. The CDR3 coding sequence is TGTGCCAGTAGTAGCTCATGGGACCTCTCCTACAATGAGCAGTTCTTC.

In regard to this clonotype: This may stem from a read error, because a much larger clone lies one nucleotide away. V gene TRBV15 combines with J gene TRBJ2-7, with D possibly being TRBD2 (5 bases). The CDR3 is 14 amino acids. Germline loops: CDR1 LNHNV, CDR2 YYDKDF (reference sequence). V gave up 1 base and J gave up 2 bases, with 9 bases separating them. The CDR3 sequence is CATSRVRDPYEQYF. The CDR3 DNA reads as TGTGCCACCAGCAGAGTCCGGGATCCCTACGAGCAGTACTTC.

The chain combines TRBV28 with TRBJ2-7, with TRBD2 matching 11 bases. J lost 2 bases, V lost 8 bases, and 2 bases had no gene match. Germline CDR1 and CDR2: MDHEN and SYDVKM. The CDR3 runs to 13 residues. CDR3 nucleotides: TGTGCCAGCGGGACTAGCGGCACCTACGAGCAGTACTTC. Residues: CASGTSGTYEQYF. The full variable domain, rest sourced from reference TRBV28 and TRBJ2-7, is DVKVTQSSRYLVKRTGEKVFLECVQDMDHENMFWYRQDPGLGLRLIYFSYDVKMKEKGDIPEGYSVSREKKERFSLILESASTNQTSMYLCASGTSGTYEQYFGPGTRLTVT.

There are many counts of this clonotype. This chain links TRBV20-1 with TRBJ1-1; D is unresolved. The CDR3 consists of 13 residues. Germline V gene data show CDR1 as DFQATT and CDR2 as SNEGSKA (reference sequence). The V end was cut by 6 bases, the J end by 4 bases, with 15 bases between. The DNA for the CDR3 is TGCAGTGCAGCAGCAGGCATGGTCACTGAAGCTTTCTTT. Its translation is CSAAAGMVTEAFF.

There are a few counts of this clonotype. V is TRBV20-1 and J is TRBJ1-5; a weak D match, TRBD1 (6 bases). The germline V gene has CDR1 DFQATT and CDR2 SNEGSKA (reference sequence). The CDR3 runs to 14 residues. V lost 6 bases and J 0 bases, leaving 12 bases between the germline ends. The CDR3 DNA is TGCAGTGCCGCGGGACAACTTAGCAATCAGCCCCAGCATTTT. Amino acid sequence: CSAAGQLSNQPQHF.

This clonotype showed up many times. The gene calls are TRBV2 and TRBJ2-6, with 10 bases aligning to TRBD1. V shed 7 bases and J 0 bases; nucleotides not matched to a gene: 6. The CDR3 extends over 17 amino acids. Germline CDR1 is SNHLY and CDR2 is FYNNEI. CDR3 DNA: TGTGCCAGCATATGGACAGGGGGGAGCTCTGGGGCCAACGTCCTGACTTTC. This gives the protein CASIWTGGSSGANVLTF.

The gene calls are TRBV19 and TRBJ1-5; TRBD1 agrees at 7 bases. V lost 9 bases and J lost 3; bases outside the gene matches: 11. The CDR3 totals 15 residues. Per germline, CDR1 LNHDA and CDR2 SQIVND (reference sequence). The CDR3 spells CASRTGEGANQPQHF. CDR3 DNA sequence: TGTGCCAGCAGAACAGGGGAGGGGGCCAATCAGCCCCAGCATTTT.

The sample holds a few counts of this clonotype. This rearrangement joins TRBV7-9 to TRBJ1-6; no definite D call. The germline V and J ends were trimmed by 3 bases and 3 bases, with 6 bases remaining between them. Germline CDR1 is SEHNR and CDR2 is FQNEAQ (reference sequence). The CDR3 extends over 14 amino acids. The DNA of the CDR3 is TGTGCCAGCAGCTTCAGTCGCTATAATTCACCCCTCCACTTT. Its translation is CASSFSRYNSPLHF. Based on the CDR3 plus reference TRBV7-9 and TRBJ1-6, the full variable domain is DTGVSQNPRHKITKRGQNVTFRCDPISEHNRLYWYRQTLGQGPEFLTYFQNEAQLEKSRLLSDRFSAERPKGSFSTLEIQRTEQGDSAMYLCASSFSRYNSPLHFGNGTRLTVT.

This clonotype was seen a few times. The chain couples TRBV10-2 to TRBJ2-1; D may be TRBD1 (6 bases). The V end lost 8 bases, the J end lost 3 bases, and 11 bases lay between the germline ends. The CDR3 consists of 13 residues. Germline CDR1 reads WSHSY; CDR2 reads SAAADI. CDR3 in amino acids: CASRMDSYNEQFF. For the CDR3, the DNA is TGCGCCAGCCGAATGGACAGCTACAATGAGCAGTTCTTC.

This clonotype was observed many times. This sequence joins TRBV7-3 and TRBJ2-5; 9 bases are a match to TRBD2. Unmatched junction bases numbered 3, after V lost 1 base and J lost 0 bases. CDR3 length: 16 amino acids. Germline assignment: CDR1 SGHTA and CDR2 FQGTGA. The CDR3 here is CASSLSGRGYQETQYF. The CDR3 nucleotides are TGTGCCAGCAGCTTAAGCGGGAGGGGGTACCAAGAGACCCAGTACTTC.

This clonotype was found many times. The V gene is TRBV11-2, the J gene TRBJ2-1; 7 nucleotides align to TRBD1. Germline V lookup: CDR1 SGHAT, CDR2 FQNNGV. CDR3 length equals 14 residues. Trimming removed 2 bases from V and 4 bases from J; junction bases left unmatched: 2. The CDR3 nucleotides are TGTGCCAGCAGCTTACGGACAGGTTACAATGAGCAGTTCTTC. Translating gives CASSLRTGYNEQFF.

The gene calls are TRBV5-5 and TRBJ2-4, with D possibly matching TRBD1 (6 bases). V was cut by 4 bases and J by 8 bases, with 19 bases left in between. This CDR3 contains 15 residues. Germline assignment: CDR1 SGHKS and CDR2 YYEKEE (reference sequence). The CDR3 here is CASSLSGHKADIQYF. The CDR3 nucleotides read TGTGCCAGCAGCCTTTCGGGACACAAGGCCGACATTCAGTACTTC.